This passage covers 2 T cell receptor beta chains from one sample sequenced in a study of blood T cell repertoires in COVID-19 (dated by TCRdb to 2020 to 2022). Libraries were built with the immunoSEQ multiplex PCR assay. TCRdb stores this immuneACCESS table with in-frame sequences only. Part of the clones is absent; in the studies checked, under half of the shortfall reflects unresolved V genes, and no reason is known for the rest. This sample lists under 300,000 clones; about 88% were detected once. Approximately 2% of the sample is held by the ten biggest clonotypes. Sequencing used peripheral blood. These receptors were taken from a woman between 40 and 55 years old who had recovered from COVID-19.

The rearrangement links TRBV18 to TRBJ2-1, with 9 bases fitting TRBD1. The V gene's germline CDR1 is KGHSH and CDR2 LQKENI. Trimming at V came to 3 bases and at J to 12 bases, leaving 9 bases not matched to a gene. The length of the CDR3 is 14 residues. CDR3 sequence reads: CASSPATGGKGQFF. The DNA of the CDR3 is TGTGCCAGCTCACCCGCGACAGGGGGGAAAGGGCAGTTCTTC.

This clone was seen only a few times. The rearrangement links TRBV19 to TRBJ2-2; TRBD2 matches at 10 bases. The CDR3 extends over 18 amino acids. CDR1 is LNHDA, CDR2 SQIVND, per germline (reference sequence). V shed 5 bases, J shed 5 bases, and the junction held 14 bases outside the gene matches. The CDR3 region has the DNA TGTGCCAGTAGTGGGGCTAGCGGGGGCCCCGGGAGGACCGGGGAGCTGTTTTTT. Translation: CASSGASGGPGRTGELFF.